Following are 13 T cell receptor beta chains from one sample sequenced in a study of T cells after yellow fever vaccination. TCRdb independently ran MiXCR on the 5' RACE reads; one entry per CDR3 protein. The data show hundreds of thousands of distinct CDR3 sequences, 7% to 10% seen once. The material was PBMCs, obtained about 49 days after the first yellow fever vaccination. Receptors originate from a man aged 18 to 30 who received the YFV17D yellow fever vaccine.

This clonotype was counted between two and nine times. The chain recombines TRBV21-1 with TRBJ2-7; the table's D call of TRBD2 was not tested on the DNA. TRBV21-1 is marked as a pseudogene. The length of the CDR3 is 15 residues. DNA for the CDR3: TGTGCCAGCATCCTCCCCGTCGGGGTCTCCTACGAGCAGTACGTC. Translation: CASILPVGVSYEQYV.

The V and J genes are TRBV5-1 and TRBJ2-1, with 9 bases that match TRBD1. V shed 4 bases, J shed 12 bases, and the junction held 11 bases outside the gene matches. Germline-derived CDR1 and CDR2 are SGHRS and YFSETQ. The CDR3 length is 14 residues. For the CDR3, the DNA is TGCGCCAGCAGCCCCGGGACAGGGTCTCTTGGGCAGTTCTTC. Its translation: CASSPGTGSLGQFF.

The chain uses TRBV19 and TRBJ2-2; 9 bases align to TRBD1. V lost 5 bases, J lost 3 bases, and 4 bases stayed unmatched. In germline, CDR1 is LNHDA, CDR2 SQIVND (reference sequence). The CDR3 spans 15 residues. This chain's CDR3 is CASSPWDRDTGELFF. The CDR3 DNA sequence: TGTGCCAGTAGTCCTTGGGACAGGGACACCGGGGAGCTGTTTTTT.

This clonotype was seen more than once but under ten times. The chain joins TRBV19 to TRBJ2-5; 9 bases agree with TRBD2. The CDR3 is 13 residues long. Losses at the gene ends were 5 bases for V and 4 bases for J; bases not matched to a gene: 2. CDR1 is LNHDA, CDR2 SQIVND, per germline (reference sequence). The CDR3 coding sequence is TGTGCCAGTAGTGGGACTAGCACAGAGACCCAGTACTTC. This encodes CASSGTSTETQYF.

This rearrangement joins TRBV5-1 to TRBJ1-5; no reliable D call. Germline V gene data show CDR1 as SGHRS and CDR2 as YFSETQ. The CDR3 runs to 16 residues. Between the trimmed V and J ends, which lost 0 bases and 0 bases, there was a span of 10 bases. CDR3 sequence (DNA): TGCGCCAGCAGCTTGGTCGGGCCTTATAGCAATCAGCCCCAGCATTTT. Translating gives CASSLVGPYSNQPQHF.

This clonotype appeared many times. CDR3 residues: CASSLPDRVHGYTF. Here the CDR3 DNA reads TGTGCCAGCAGCCTTCCTGACAGGGTTCATGGCTACACCTTC. This sequence joins TRBV11-2 and TRBJ1-2; 7 positions match TRBD1. The trim removed 5 bases at V and 6 bases at J, leaving 9 bases unmatched. Germline V lookup: CDR1 SGHAT, CDR2 FQNNGV. The CDR3 spans 14 residues.

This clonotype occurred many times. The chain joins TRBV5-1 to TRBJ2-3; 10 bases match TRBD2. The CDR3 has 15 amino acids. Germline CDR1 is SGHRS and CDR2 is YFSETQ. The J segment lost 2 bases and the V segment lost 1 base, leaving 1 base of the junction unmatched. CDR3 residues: CASSLTSGDTDTQYF. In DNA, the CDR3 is TGCGCCAGCAGCTTGACTAGCGGGGACACAGATACGCAGTATTTT.

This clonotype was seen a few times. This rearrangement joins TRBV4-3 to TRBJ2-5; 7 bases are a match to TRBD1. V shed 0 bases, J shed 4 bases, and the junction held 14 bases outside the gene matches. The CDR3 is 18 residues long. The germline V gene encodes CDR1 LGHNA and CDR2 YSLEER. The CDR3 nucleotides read TGCGCCAGCAGCCAAGATCTCAGAGGGCAGGGGGTAGGAGAGACCCAGTACTTC. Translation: CASSQDLRGQGVGETQYF.

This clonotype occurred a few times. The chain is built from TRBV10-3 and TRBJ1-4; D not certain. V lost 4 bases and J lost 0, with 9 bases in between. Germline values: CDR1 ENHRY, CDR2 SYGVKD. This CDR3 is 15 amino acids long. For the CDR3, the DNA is TGTGCCATCAGTGGTGGAGCCTCAACTAATGAAAAACTGTTTTTT. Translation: CAISGGASTNEKLFF.

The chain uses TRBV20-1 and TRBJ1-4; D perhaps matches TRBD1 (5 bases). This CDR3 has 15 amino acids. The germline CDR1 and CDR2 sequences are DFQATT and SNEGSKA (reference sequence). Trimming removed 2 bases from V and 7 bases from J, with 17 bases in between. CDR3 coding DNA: TGCAGTGCTAGACCCGGCGGGGGGGACGTTGAAAAACTGTTTTTT. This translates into CSARPGGGDVEKLFF.

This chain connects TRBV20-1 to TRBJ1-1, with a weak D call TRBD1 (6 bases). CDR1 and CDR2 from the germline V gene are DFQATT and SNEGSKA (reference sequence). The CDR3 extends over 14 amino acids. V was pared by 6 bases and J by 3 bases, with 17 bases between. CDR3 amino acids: CSAGGGKGDTEAFF. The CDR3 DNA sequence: TGCAGTGCGGGTGGGGGGAAGGGGGACACTGAAGCTTTCTTT.

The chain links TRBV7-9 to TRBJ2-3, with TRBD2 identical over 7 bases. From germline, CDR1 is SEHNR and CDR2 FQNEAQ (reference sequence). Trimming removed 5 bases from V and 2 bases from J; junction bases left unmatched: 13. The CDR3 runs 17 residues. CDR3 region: CASSTTSSAGVTDTQYF. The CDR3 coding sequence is TGTGCCAGCAGCACCACCTCCTCCGCGGGGGTCACAGATACGCAGTATTTT.

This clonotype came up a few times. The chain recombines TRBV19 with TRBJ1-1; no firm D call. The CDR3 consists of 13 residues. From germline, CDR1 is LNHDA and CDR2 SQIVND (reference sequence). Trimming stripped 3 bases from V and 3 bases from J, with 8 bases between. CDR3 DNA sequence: TGTGCCAGTAGTATGCAACGGGACACTGAAGCTTTCTTT. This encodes CASSMQRDTEAFF.